These 3 T cell receptor beta chains share one sample of origin, sequenced in a study of blood T cell repertoires in COVID-19. Data came from immunoSEQ multiplex PCR; TCRdb stores just in-frame clones and leaves some out. This table holds a few hundred thousand clones, around 87% found once. Specimen: PBMCs or T cells enriched from blood (not recorded which). The receptors were gathered from a man aged 25 to 45 who had recovered from COVID-19.

The rearrangement links TRBV30 to TRBJ1-1; TRBD1 aligns across 9 bases. The CDR3 sequence is 14 residues long. Germline CDR1 and CDR2: GTSNPN and SVGIG (reference sequence). V gave up 1 base and J gave up 6 bases; unmatched junction bases: 6. CDR3 in DNA: TGTGCCTGGAGTGGAGGACAGGGGAGATCTGAAGCTTTCTTT. This translates into CAWSGGQGRSEAFF. The whole variable domain, remainder taken from reference TRBV30 and TRBJ1-1, is SQTIHQWPATLVQPVGSPLSLECTVEGTSNPNLYWYRQAAGRGLQLLFYSVGIGQISSEVPQNLSASRPQDRQFILSSKKLLLSDSGFYLCAWSGGQGRSEAFFGQGTRLTVV.

This chain links TRBV5-6 with TRBJ2-4; no firm D call. This CDR3 is built from 14 residues. Looked up from germline, CDR1 is SGHDT and CDR2 is YYEEEE. Trimming removed 4 bases from V and 0 bases from J, with 8 bases in between. CDR3 in amino acids: CASSAGRAKNIQYF. The DNA of the CDR3 is TGTGCCAGCAGCGCCGGTAGAGCCAAAAACATTCAGTACTTC.

The CDR3 sequence is CASRDPGKQETQYF. The CDR3 DNA reads TGTGCCAGCAGGGACCCAGGGAAACAAGAGACCCAGTACTTC. The genes are TRBV2 and TRBJ2-5; D may be TRBD1 (5 bases). Trimming took off 6 bases at V and 2 bases at J, with 13 bases between the two ends. The CDR3 extends over 14 amino acids. CDR1 SNHLY and CDR2 FYNNEI come from the germline V gene.